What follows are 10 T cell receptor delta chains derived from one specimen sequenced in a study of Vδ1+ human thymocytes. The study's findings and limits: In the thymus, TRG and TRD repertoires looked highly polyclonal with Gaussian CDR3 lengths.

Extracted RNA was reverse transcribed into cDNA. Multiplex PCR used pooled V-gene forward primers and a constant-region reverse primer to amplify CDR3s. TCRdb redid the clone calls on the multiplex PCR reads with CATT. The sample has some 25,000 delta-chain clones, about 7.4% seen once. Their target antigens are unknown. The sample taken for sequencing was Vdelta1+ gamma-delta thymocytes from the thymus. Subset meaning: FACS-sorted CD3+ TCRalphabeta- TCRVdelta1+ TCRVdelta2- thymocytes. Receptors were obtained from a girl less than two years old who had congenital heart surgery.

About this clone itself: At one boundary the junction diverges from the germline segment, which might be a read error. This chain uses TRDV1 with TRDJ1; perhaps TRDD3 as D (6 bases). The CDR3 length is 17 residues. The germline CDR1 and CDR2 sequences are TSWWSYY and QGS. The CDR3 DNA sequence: TGTGCTCCTGGGGAACTGTGGGGCAAGATGAGCAGCTATAAACTCATCTTT. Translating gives CAPGELWGKMSSYKLIF.

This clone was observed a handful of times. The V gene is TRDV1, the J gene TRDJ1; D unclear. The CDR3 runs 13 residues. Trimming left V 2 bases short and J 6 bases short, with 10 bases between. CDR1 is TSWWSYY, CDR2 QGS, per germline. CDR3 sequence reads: CALGEARTYKLIF. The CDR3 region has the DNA TGTGCTCTTGGGGAAGCTAGGACGTATAAACTCATCTTT.

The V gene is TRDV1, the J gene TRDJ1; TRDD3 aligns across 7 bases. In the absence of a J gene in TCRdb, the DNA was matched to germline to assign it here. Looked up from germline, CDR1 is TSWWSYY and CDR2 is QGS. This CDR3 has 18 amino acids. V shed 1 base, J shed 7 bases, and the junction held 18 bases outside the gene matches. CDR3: CALGEPPSGSWGQGKLIF. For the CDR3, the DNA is TGTGCTCTTGGGGAACCCCCTTCGGGAAGCTGGGGGCAGGGTAAACTCATCTTT.

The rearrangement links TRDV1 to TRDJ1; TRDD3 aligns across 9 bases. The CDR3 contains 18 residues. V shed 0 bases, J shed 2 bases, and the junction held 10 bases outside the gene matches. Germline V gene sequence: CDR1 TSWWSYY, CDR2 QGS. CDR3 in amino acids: CALGELHVWGMVTDKLIF. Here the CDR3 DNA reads TGTGCTCTTGGGGAACTACACGTCTGGGGGATGGTGACCGATAAACTCATCTTT.

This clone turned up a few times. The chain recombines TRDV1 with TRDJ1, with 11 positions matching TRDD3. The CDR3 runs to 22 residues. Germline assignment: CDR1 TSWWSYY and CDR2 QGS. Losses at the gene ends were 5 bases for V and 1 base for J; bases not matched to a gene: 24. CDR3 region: CALGYRPFEILGDRPVTDKLIF. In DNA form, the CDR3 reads TGTGCTCTTGGGTACAGGCCCTTCGAAATACTGGGGGATAGACCCGTCACCGATAAACTCATCTTT.

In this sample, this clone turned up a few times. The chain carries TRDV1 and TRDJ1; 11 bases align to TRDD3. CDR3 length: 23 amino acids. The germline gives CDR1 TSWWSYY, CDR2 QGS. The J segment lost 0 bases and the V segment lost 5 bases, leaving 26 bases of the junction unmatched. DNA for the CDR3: TGTGCTCTTGGGACGCACCGTCCCTTCCCGTGGGGGATACGGGAGGGGCACACCGATAAACTCATCTTT. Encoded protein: CALGTHRPFPWGIREGHTDKLIF.

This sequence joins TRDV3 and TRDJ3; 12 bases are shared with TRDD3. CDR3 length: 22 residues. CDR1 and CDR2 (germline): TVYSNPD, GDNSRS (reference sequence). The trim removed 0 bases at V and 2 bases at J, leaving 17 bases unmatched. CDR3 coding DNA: TGTGCCTTTAGGCTAACTTCCTTGCTTACTGGGGGATACCCCTGGGACACCCGACAGATGTTTTTC. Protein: CAFRLTSLLTGGYPWDTRQMFF.

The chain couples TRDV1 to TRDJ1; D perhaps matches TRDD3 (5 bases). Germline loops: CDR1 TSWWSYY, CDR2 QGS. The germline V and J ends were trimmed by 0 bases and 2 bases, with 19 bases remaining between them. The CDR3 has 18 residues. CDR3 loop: CALGELDHPNWSTDKLIF. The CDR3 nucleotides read TGTGCTCTTGGGGAACTAGATCACCCAAACTGGTCAACCGATAAACTCATCTTT.

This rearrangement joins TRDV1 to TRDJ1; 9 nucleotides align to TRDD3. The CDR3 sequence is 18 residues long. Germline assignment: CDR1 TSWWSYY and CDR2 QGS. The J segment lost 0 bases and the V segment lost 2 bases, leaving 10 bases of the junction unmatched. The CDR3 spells CALGEEGGYPPDTDKLIF. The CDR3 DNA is TGTGCTCTTGGGGAAGAGGGGGGATACCCTCCAGACACCGATAAACTCATCTTT.

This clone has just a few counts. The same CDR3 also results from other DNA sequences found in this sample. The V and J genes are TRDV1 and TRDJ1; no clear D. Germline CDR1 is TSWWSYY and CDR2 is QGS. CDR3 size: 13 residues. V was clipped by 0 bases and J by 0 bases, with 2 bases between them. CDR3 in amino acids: CALGELYTDKLIF. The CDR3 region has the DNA TGTGCTCTTGGGGAACTATACACCGATAAACTCATCTTT.